The 27 T cell receptor beta chains in this list originate from one sample, sequenced in a study of T cell changes during pregnancy in multiple sclerosis. Profiled with immunoSEQ multiplex PCR; TCRdb holds only in-frame clones, not every one. In the table there are just over 80,000 clones, about 96% of which are singletons. The source material was peripheral blood, sampled in the second trimester of pregnancy. These receptors came from a female donor with multiple sclerosis, enrolled in a pregnancy study.

The V and J genes are TRBV29-1 and TRBJ2-1, with a weak D call TRBD1 (5 bases). Trimming shortened V by 3 bases and J by 0 bases, and 12 bases separated the two germline ends. Germline V gives CDR1 SQVTM, CDR2 ANQGSEA. This CDR3 is 15 amino acids long. Written as DNA, the CDR3 is TGCAGCGTTGATTCAGGGCGTAGCTCCTACAATGAGCAGTTCTTC. Residues: CSVDSGRSSYNEQFF.

This chain uses TRBV7-9 with TRBJ2-4, with D perhaps matching TRBD2 (5 bases). Germline-derived CDR1 and CDR2 are SEHNR and FQNEAQ (reference sequence). This CDR3 is 15 amino acids long. V lost 1 base, J lost 4 bases, and 11 bases lay in between. Here the CDR3 reads CASSLGESGKNIQYF. In DNA, the CDR3 is TGTGCCAGCAGCTTAGGGGAATCGGGAAAAAACATTCAGTACTTC. The full variable domain, completed using reference TRBV7-9 and TRBJ2-4, is DTGVSQNPRHKITKRGQNVTFRCDPISEHNRLYWYRQTLGQGPEFLTYFQNEAQLEKSRLLSDRFSAERPKGSFSTLEIQRTEQGDSAMYLCASSLGESGKNIQYFGAGTRLSVL.

The chain couples TRBV18 to TRBJ2-1, with D tentatively TRBD1 (5 bases). The V end lost 3 bases, the J end lost 10 bases, and 7 bases lay between the germline ends. The V gene's germline CDR1 is KGHSH and CDR2 LQKENI. The CDR3 is 11 amino acids. The CDR3 DNA is TGTGCCAGCTCACCGAAGGGGGAGCAGTTCTTC. It translates to CASSPKGEQFF. The full variable domain, in which reference TRBV18 and TRBJ2-1 provide the parts outside the CDR3, is NAGVMQNPRHLVRRRGQEARLRCSPMKGHSHVYWYRQLPEEGLKFMVYLQKENIIDESGMPKERFSAEFPKEGPSILRIQQVVRGDSAAYFCASSPKGEQFFGPGTRLTVL.

In its sample, this clone was seen once. J is TRBJ1-5 and V is TRBV18, with 8 bases identical to TRBD1. Germline V CDR1 and CDR2: KGHSH, LQKENI. Unmatched junction bases numbered 4, after V lost 2 bases and J lost 4 bases. The CDR3 is 15 amino acids. The DNA of the CDR3 is TGTGCCAGCTCACCAGGCAGGGGGCAGAATCAGCCCCAGCATTTT. Translating it yields CASSPGRGQNQPQHF. The full variable domain, in which reference TRBV18 and TRBJ1-5 provide the parts outside the CDR3, is NAGVMQNPRHLVRRRGQEARLRCSPMKGHSHVYWYRQLPEEGLKFMVYLQKENIIDESGMPKERFSAEFPKEGPSILRIQQVVRGDSAAYFCASSPGRGQNQPQHFGDGTRLSIL.

This clone was seen only a few times. The chain recombines TRBV5-4 with TRBJ1-1; 7 bases are shared with TRBD1. J was trimmed by 5 bases and V by 4 bases; bases with no gene match: 8. Per germline, CDR1 SGHNT and CDR2 YYREEE (reference sequence). The length of the CDR3 is 14 residues. Written as DNA, the CDR3 is TGTGCCAGCAGCCCAGGGGGGAGGATTACTGAAGCTTTCTTT. Its translation: CASSPGGRITEAFF. Supplemented by reference TRBV5-4 and TRBJ1-1, the full variable domain reads ETGVTQSPTHLIKTRGQQVTLRCSSQSGHNTVSWYQQALGQGPQFIFQYYREEENGRGNFPPRFSGLQFPNYSSELNVNALELDDSALYLCASSPGGRITEAFFGQGTRLTVV.

This chain connects TRBV19 to TRBJ1-5; D is uncertain. Trimming removed 0 bases at V and 7 bases at J, with 7 bases between. Per germline, CDR1 LNHDA and CDR2 SQIVND (reference sequence). The length of the CDR3 is 13 residues. DNA for the CDR3: TGTGCCAGTAGTATAGACTGGAGGCAGCCCCAGCATTTT. Translating it yields CASSIDWRQPQHF.

The chain is built from TRBV18 and TRBJ2-3; weak D call: TRBD2 (5 bases). Germline CDR1 KGHSH, CDR2 LQKENI. Trimming took 2 bases from V and 3 from J, leaving 12 bases between them. CDR3 length equals 15 residues. CDR3 region: CASSPRESRTDTQYF. The DNA for the CDR3 is TGTGCCAGCTCACCAAGGGAGAGTAGGACAGATACGCAGTATTTT.

V gene TRBV7-9 combines with J gene TRBJ1-1, with 8 nucleotides matching TRBD1. This CDR3 is 15 amino acids long. The germline gives CDR1 SEHNR, CDR2 FQNEAQ (reference sequence). Losses at the gene ends were 5 bases for V and 5 bases for J; bases not matched to a gene: 10. Here the CDR3 DNA reads TGTGCCAGCAGCCCAGGACAGGGCCGGGATACTGAAGCTTTCTTT. This gives the protein CASSPGQGRDTEAFF.

This rearrangement joins TRBV7-8 to TRBJ2-1; TRBD1 matches at 7 bases. Germline loops: CDR1 SGHVS, CDR2 FQNEAQ. CDR3 size: 13 residues. The junction had 5 bases not matched to a gene; V was cut back by 5 bases and J by 7 bases. The CDR3 nucleotides read TGTGCCAGCAGCCCTTACAGGGGTAATGAGCAGTTCTTC. Translating gives CASSPYRGNEQFF.

This rearrangement joins TRBV28 to TRBJ2-7; 11 bases line up with TRBD2. After removal of 3 bases from V and 2 bases from J, the junction contained 9 bases not matched to a gene. This CDR3 spans 17 amino acids. CDR1 and CDR2 (germline): MDHEN, SYDVKM. The CDR3 DNA reads as TGTGCCAGCAGTTTCTCTCGACTAGCGGGACCTACCTACGAGCAGTACTTC. It yields the protein CASSFSRLAGPTYEQYF.

DNA of the CDR3: TGTGCCAGCCGGGGGGCTAGCGGGAGTAGAGCAGATACGCAGTATTTT. It encodes CASRGASGSRADTQYF. The chain recombines TRBV9 with TRBJ2-3, with 10 bases identical to TRBD2. The J segment lost 4 bases and the V segment lost 7 bases, leaving 12 bases of the junction unmatched. CDR3 length: 16 residues. Germline V gives CDR1 SGDLS, CDR2 YYNGEE.

This clone was observed a single time. The gene calls are TRBV6-1 and TRBJ1-1; D perhaps matches TRBD1 (6 bases). The germline V gene encodes CDR1 MNHNS and CDR2 SASEGT. The CDR3 extends over 13 amino acids. Trimming took 2 bases from V and 4 from J, leaving 8 bases between them. The CDR3 spells CASSETGPTEAFF. The CDR3 DNA is TGTGCCAGCAGTGAAACAGGGCCCACTGAAGCTTTCTTT.

The V and J genes are TRBV10-3 and TRBJ1-2; TRBD1 matches at 7 bases. Germline CDR1 is ENHRY and CDR2 is SYGVKD. The CDR3 is 16 residues long. V dropped 2 bases and J dropped 0; count of bases not matched to a gene: 6. The CDR3, as DNA: TGTGCCATCAGTGAGGAGGGACAGAAATCTAACTATGGCTACACCTTC. This encodes CAISEEGQKSNYGYTF.

The V call is TRBV7-2, the J call TRBJ2-3, with D unresolved. CDR1 and CDR2 (germline): SGHTA, FQGNSA. The germline V and J ends were trimmed by 1 base and 4 bases, with 3 bases remaining between them. The CDR3 loop spans 12 amino acids. CDR3: CASSLVADTQYF. DNA of the CDR3: TGTGCCAGCAGCTTAGTAGCAGATACGCAGTATTTT.

The V call is TRBV9, the J call TRBJ2-2; possible D gene TRBD2, 6 bases. The CDR3 contains 14 residues. Trimming shortened V by 7 bases and J by 2 bases, and 12 bases separated the two germline ends. CDR1 SGDLS and CDR2 YYNGEE come from the germline V gene. CDR3 sequence: CASSWRGNTGELFF. The CDR3 coding sequence is TGTGCCAGCTCTTGGCGGGGAAACACCGGGGAGCTGTTTTTT. The whole variable domain, filled in from reference TRBV9 and TRBJ2-2, reads DSGVTQTPKHLITATGQRVTLRCSPRSGDLSVYWYQQSLDQGLQFLIQYYNGEERAKGNILERFSAQQFPDLHSELNLSSLELGDSALYFCASSWRGNTGELFFGEGSRLTVL.

This chain connects TRBV5-5 to TRBJ2-5; 9 bases align to TRBD1. V trimming: 0 bases; J trimming: 3 bases; junction bases outside the gene matches: 0. Germline V gene lookup returns CDR1 SGHKS and CDR2 YYEKEE (reference sequence). The CDR3 spans 14 residues. The CDR3 sequence: CASSLGQGEETQYF. The CDR3 nucleotides read TGTGCCAGCAGCTTGGGACAGGGGGAAGAGACCCAGTACTTC.

This chain joins TRBV9 and TRBJ2-2, with D perhaps matching TRBD2 (5 bases). V was cut by 4 bases and J by 6 bases, with 10 bases left in between. There are 13 residues in the CDR3. Germline CDR1 and CDR2: SGDLS and YYNGEE. The CDR3 DNA reads TGTGCCAGCAGCCCCTCCGGGGCCGGGGAGCTGTTTTTT. Residues: CASSPSGAGELFF.

This chain joins TRBV29-1 and TRBJ1-3; TRBD1 might be the D (6 bases). Trimming took 5 bases from V and 6 from J, leaving 17 bases between them. CDR3 length equals 14 residues. Germline V gene sequence: CDR1 SQVTM, CDR2 ANQGSEA. The chain's CDR3 is CSVIDTGSTNTIYF. The CDR3 DNA reads TGCAGCGTTATCGATACAGGGAGTACAAACACCATATATTTT.

In DNA form, the CDR3 reads TGTGCCAGCACGGGCGGGACAGGGTCCTCCTACGAGCAGTACTTC. Protein product: CASTGGTGSSYEQYF. The chain is built from TRBV27 and TRBJ2-7, with 9 bases aligning to TRBD1. The CDR3 spans 15 residues. V dropped 7 bases and J dropped 0; count of bases not matched to a gene: 7. Germline CDR1 is MNHEY and CDR2 is SMNVEV (reference sequence).

DNA of the CDR3: TGTGCCAGCAGCGTATCGCAGGGGGCGACTGGAAACACCATATATTTT. Translated: CASSVSQGATGNTIYF. The rearrangement uses TRBV9 and TRBJ1-3; TRBD1 matches at 8 bases. CDR3 length: 16 amino acids. Germline V gene sequence: CDR1 SGDLS, CDR2 YYNGEE. V was pared by 1 base and J by 2 bases, with 5 bases of the junction left unmatched.

This chain joins TRBV6-1 and TRBJ2-7; TRBD2 aligns across 13 bases. With V trimmed by 6 bases and J by 5 bases, 7 bases remained unmatched. The CDR3 loop spans 15 amino acids. Germline CDR1 and CDR2: MNHNS and SASEGT. CDR3 sequence reads: CASRILAGGVNEQYF. CDR3 bases: TGTGCCAGCAGGATACTAGCGGGAGGGGTAAACGAGCAGTACTTC.

The gene calls are TRBV14 and TRBJ1-4; 8 nucleotides match TRBD1. CDR3 length: 13 residues. The germline CDR1 and CDR2 sequences are SGHDN and FVKESK. V was clipped by 5 bases and J by 12 bases; unmatched bases: 8. In DNA, the CDR3 is TGTGCCAGCAGCACCCACGACAGGGGCCAACTGTTTTTT. It specifies CASSTHDRGQLFF.

The chain is built from TRBV18 and TRBJ1-5; no clear D gene. Per germline, CDR1 KGHSH and CDR2 LQKENI. This CDR3 is built from 15 residues. The V end was cut by 1 base, the J end by 0 bases, with 7 bases between. CDR3 in DNA: TGTGCCAGCTCACCACAACAGTATAGCAATCAGCCCCAGCATTTT. As protein: CASSPQQYSNQPQHF.

The rearrangement joins TRBV15 to TRBJ2-1; 13 nucleotides line up with TRBD2. From germline, CDR1 is LNHNV and CDR2 YYDKDF (reference sequence). The J segment lost 8 bases and the V segment lost 3 bases, leaving 13 bases of the junction unmatched. The CDR3 covers 18 residues. The CDR3 nucleotides read TGTGCCACCAGCAGTGGCCGCCCCGGACTAGCGGGAGTCTATGAGCAGTTCTTC. This gives the protein CATSSGRPGLAGVYEQFF.

The genes are TRBV19 and TRBJ2-1; 7 positions agree with TRBD1. J gave up 5 bases and V 6 bases, and 13 bases lay outside the gene matches. The CDR3 runs to 16 residues. Germline values: CDR1 LNHDA, CDR2 SQIVND (reference sequence). CDR3 amino acids: CASSTWTRDRNNEQFF. CDR3 DNA: TGTGCCAGTAGCACTTGGACCCGGGACAGAAACAATGAGCAGTTCTTC.

The chain is built from TRBV19 and TRBJ2-7; 9 bases match TRBD1. The trim removed 5 bases at V and 3 bases at J, leaving 8 bases unmatched. CDR1 and CDR2 from the germline V gene are LNHDA and SQIVND (reference sequence). The CDR3 length is 15 residues. Here the CDR3 DNA reads TGTGCCAGTAGTTTCGGCACGGGACAGGGCTACGAGCAGTACTTC. Translated: CASSFGTGQGYEQYF. Variable domain in full (rest from reference TRBV19 and TRBJ2-7): DGGITQSPKYLFRKEGQNVTLSCEQNLNHDAMYWYRQDPGQGLRLIYYSQIVNDFQKGDIAEGYSVSREKKESFPLTVTSAQKNPTAFYLCASSFGTGQGYEQYFGPGTRLTVT.

The V call is TRBV28, the J call TRBJ1-5; 7 nucleotides match TRBD1. V dropped 6 bases and J dropped 5; count of bases not matched to a gene: 13. Germline values: CDR1 MDHEN, CDR2 SYDVKM. This CDR3 is 16 amino acids long. The CDR3: CASSPVETGLHQPQHF. The DNA for the CDR3 is TGTGCCAGCAGCCCCGTGGAGACAGGGCTTCATCAGCCCCAGCATTTT.